Following are 29 T cell receptor beta chains from one sample sequenced in a study of T cell changes during pregnancy in multiple sclerosis. Here immunoSEQ multiplex PCR was the method, and the copy in TCRdb shows in-frame clones only, minus some. The sample holds 37,000 or so clones, 90% to 95% seen once. Sequences were derived from CD4+ T cells from peripheral blood mononuclear cells, sampled in the second trimester of pregnancy. Every receptor here comes from a female donor with multiple sclerosis, enrolled in a pregnancy study.

The sample holds a few counts of this clone. The gene calls are TRBV7-7 and TRBJ1-1, with a weak D call TRBD1 (5 bases). Per the germline V gene, CDR1 is SSHAT and CDR2 is FNYEAQ (reference sequence). The CDR3 contains 13 residues. V shed 5 bases and J shed 1 base, with 8 bases lying between them. CDR3 in DNA: TGTGCCAGCAGCAAAGACAGGAACACTGAAGCTTTCTTT. Protein product: CASSKDRNTEAFF.

The J gene is TRBJ2-2, the V gene TRBV29-1; 9 bases align to TRBD1. Looked up from germline, CDR1 is SQVTM and CDR2 is ANQGSEA. J gave up 6 bases and V 6 bases, and 14 bases lay outside the gene matches. This CDR3 has 16 residues. The CDR3 here is CSVRGTGTSLPGELFF. CDR3 coding DNA: TGCAGCGTGAGAGGGACAGGGACCTCTCTTCCCGGGGAGCTGTTTTTT.

The chain is built from TRBV7-2 and TRBJ1-4, with TRBD1 as a possible D gene (6 bases). This CDR3 has 14 amino acids. Germline V gene data show CDR1 as SGHTA and CDR2 as FQGNSA. V lost 5 bases to trimming and J lost 4 bases, with 11 bases between them. The CDR3 nucleotides are TGTGCCAGCAGCCCGGACAGCTATAATGAAAAACTGTTTTTT. As protein: CASSPDSYNEKLFF.

The CDR3 spells CASSYRREAETQYF. In nucleotides, the CDR3 is TGTGCCAGCAGTTATAGGCGGGAGGCAGAGACCCAGTACTTC. The genes are TRBV6-5 and TRBJ2-5; 8 nucleotides agree with TRBD2. The CDR3 contains 14 residues. V lost 3 bases to trimming and J lost 4 bases; unmatched junction nucleotides: 4. Germline CDR1 reads MNHEY; CDR2 reads SVGAGI.

V is TRBV6-5 and J is TRBJ2-7, with 7 bases fitting TRBD1. This CDR3 comprises 14 residues. Germline V gene sequence: CDR1 MNHEY, CDR2 SVGAGI. Unmatched junction bases numbered 3, after V lost 3 bases and J lost 1 base. CDR3 in amino acids: CASSYRTGSYEQYF. The CDR3 coding sequence is TGTGCCAGCAGTTATCGGACAGGTTCCTACGAGCAGTACTTC.

The V gene is TRBV7-3, the J gene TRBJ1-2; 7 nucleotides match TRBD1. J lost 4 bases, V lost 5 bases, and 13 bases had no gene match. The CDR3 consists of 16 residues. Germline CDR1 is SGHTA and CDR2 is FQGTGA. CDR3 coding DNA: TGTGCCAGCAGCGAAGGCTACAGGGGAAAACCCTATGGCTACACCTTC. This translates into CASSEGYRGKPYGYTF. Together with reference TRBV7-3 and TRBJ1-2, the CDR3 gives the full variable domain: GAGVSQTPSNKVTEKGKYVELRCDPISGHTALYWYRQSLGQGPEFLIYFQGTGAADDSGLPNDRFFAVRPEGSVSTLKIQRTERGDSAVYLCASSEGYRGKPYGYTFGSGTRLTVV.

This chain connects TRBV29-1 to TRBJ2-3, with D possibly TRBD1 on 5 matching bases. The ends were cut back, 5 bases at V and 4 bases at J, with 13 bases in the middle. In germline, CDR1 is SQVTM, CDR2 ANQGSEA. This CDR3 is built from 13 residues. The CDR3 loop is CSVPRQGADTQYF. CDR3 in DNA: TGCAGCGTTCCGAGGCAGGGCGCAGATACGCAGTATTTT.

The chain employs TRBV2 and TRBJ2-1; TRBD2 matches 9 bases. The V and J ends lost 1 base and 7 bases, in that order; junction bases with no gene match: 5. The CDR3 is 15 residues long. Germline V CDR1 and CDR2: SNHLY, FYNNEI. The CDR3 nucleotides are TGTGCCAGCAGTGAAGGGCTAGCGGGAACAAATGAGCAGTTCTTC. Its translation is CASSEGLAGTNEQFF.

The rearrangement uses TRBV2 and TRBJ2-4; no firm D call. Per germline, CDR1 SNHLY and CDR2 FYNNEI. The CDR3 contains 14 residues. With 9 bases removed from V and 10 bases from J, the gap between germline ends came to 22 bases. The DNA for the CDR3 is TGTGCCAGTTACGGGTCGCCTTTGCCATATATTCAGTACTTC. Its protein product is CASYGSPLPYIQYF.

The CDR3 sequence is CASSLFGGDTEAFF. In DNA, the CDR3 is TGTGCCAGCAGCTTATTCGGGGGGGACACTGAAGCTTTCTTT. This chain links TRBV7-2 with TRBJ1-1, with a tentative D call TRBD1 (5 bases). V gave up 2 bases and J gave up 3 bases, with 10 bases separating them. Germline assignment: CDR1 SGHTA and CDR2 FQGNSA. This CDR3 contains 14 residues.

The chain couples TRBV25-1 to TRBJ2-5, with 8 bases matching TRBD1. CDR1 is MGHDK, CDR2 SYGVNS, per germline. The CDR3 consists of 16 residues. V lost 4 bases to trimming and J lost 7 bases; unmatched junction nucleotides: 14. In nucleotides, the CDR3 is TGTGCCAGCAGTGGAGAGAGGGGGACAGGCCAAACGACCCAGTACTTC. It encodes CASSGERGTGQTTQYF.

J is TRBJ1-1 and V is TRBV19; D might be TRBD1 (6 bases). Germline CDR1 is LNHDA and CDR2 is SQIVND (reference sequence). This CDR3 comprises 14 residues. Trimming removed 9 bases at V and 0 bases at J, with 14 bases between. As DNA, the CDR3 is TGTGCCAGCCGGACAGCCGCTATGAACACTGAAGCTTTCTTT. It specifies CASRTAAMNTEAFF.

This clone was counted a few times. The rearrangement links TRBV6-1 to TRBJ1-1; 7 positions match TRBD1. Germline CDR1 reads MNHNS; CDR2 reads SASEGT. The CDR3 covers 14 residues. The J segment lost 4 bases and the V segment lost 8 bases, leaving 10 bases of the junction unmatched. CDR3 protein: CASLPWQGGTEAFF. The DNA for the CDR3 is TGTGCCAGCCTACCCTGGCAGGGGGGCACTGAAGCTTTCTTT.

The rearrangement joins TRBV7-2 to TRBJ1-4; D unresolved. Per germline, CDR1 SGHTA and CDR2 FQGNSA. This CDR3 has 14 residues. V gave up 1 base and J gave up 2 bases, with 5 bases separating them. DNA for the CDR3: TGTGCCAGCAGCTTAGGACTGACTAATGAAAAACTGTTTTTT. It translates to CASSLGLTNEKLFF.

The chain recombines TRBV5-1 with TRBJ1-3; possible D gene TRBD1, 6 bases. Between the trimmed V and J ends, which lost 5 bases and 8 bases, there was a span of 17 bases. CDR1 and CDR2 from the germline V gene are SGHRS and YFSETQ. The CDR3 length is 14 residues. The CDR3 loop reads CASRLGQLKDTIYF. In DNA, the CDR3 is TGCGCCAGCAGGCTCGGACAGCTCAAAGACACCATATATTTT. The variable domain in full, completed from reference TRBV5-1 and TRBJ1-3, reads KAGVTQTPRYLIKTRGQQVTLSCSPISGHRSVSWYQQTPGQGLQFLFEYFSETQRNKGNFPGRFSGRQFSNSRSEMNVSTLELGDSALYLCASRLGQLKDTIYFGEGSWLTVV.

This clone was counted a single time. At one boundary the junction diverges from the germline segment, which might be a read error. Other DNA variants within this sample encode the same CDR3. This chain joins TRBV5-8 and TRBJ2-7, with a tentative D call TRBD1 (6 bases). The CDR3 runs to 15 residues. Germline-derived CDR1 and CDR2 are SGHTS and YDEGEE. CDR3 DNA: TGTGCCAGCAGCTCGCCGGGACACACGACCTACGAGCAGTACTTT. Residues: CASSSPGHTTYEQYF.

V is TRBV19 and J is TRBJ1-5; D is undetermined. Trimming shortened V by 6 bases and J by 0 bases, and 3 bases separated the two germline ends. The CDR3 totals 12 residues. Germline CDR1 reads LNHDA; CDR2 reads SQIVND (reference sequence). In DNA, the CDR3 is TGTGCCAGTAGCCATAGCAATCAGCCCCAGCATTTT. Amino acids: CASSHSNQPQHF.

This chain uses TRBV7-2 with TRBJ2-5, with 11 bases fitting TRBD1. V dropped 4 bases and J dropped 4; count of bases not matched to a gene: 8. CDR1 SGHTA and CDR2 FQGNSA come from the germline V gene. The CDR3 covers 16 residues. DNA for the CDR3: TGTGCCAGCAGCTCGTCGGTCGGGACAGGGGGAGAGACCCAGTACTTC. Its translation: CASSSSVGTGGETQYF.

The rearrangement links TRBV6-1 to TRBJ1-4; 10 bases agree with TRBD1. V shed 7 bases and J 8 bases; nucleotides not matched to a gene: 7. Per the germline V gene, CDR1 is MNHNS and CDR2 is SASEGT. The CDR3 runs to 14 residues. The CDR3 region has the DNA TGTGCCAGCAACCCGACAGGGGGCACGGAAAAACTGTTTTTT. This sequence encodes CASNPTGGTEKLFF.

This clone was detected only a few times. The genes are TRBV6-1 and TRBJ2-3; 7 positions match TRBD1. The CDR3 spans 15 residues. CDR1 is MNHNS and CDR2 is SASEGT in the germline V gene. The V gene end was trimmed by 6 bases and the J gene end by 2 bases; junction bases not matched to a gene: 8. CDR3 DNA: TGTGCCAGCAGGGGGTTGACAGGGACCACAGATACGCAGTATTTT. Translation gives CASRGLTGTTDTQYF.

This clone was counted a single time. The gene calls are TRBV6-1 and TRBJ2-1; 9 nucleotides match TRBD2. Trimming took 6 bases from V and 7 from J; bases not matched to a gene: 7. Germline V gene sequence: CDR1 MNHNS, CDR2 SASEGT. CDR3 size: 14 residues. The CDR3 here is CASRISGSGNEQFF. DNA for the CDR3: TGTGCCAGCAGGATTAGCGGGAGCGGTAATGAGCAGTTCTTC.

This clone has just one count. This chain joins TRBV19 and TRBJ1-2; D ambiguous. The germline V gene has CDR1 LNHDA and CDR2 SQIVND (reference sequence). CDR3 length: 15 amino acids. Deletions cut 2 bases from V and 7 bases from J, with 17 bases between. Here the CDR3 reads CASSIFQELSIGYTF. The CDR3 DNA reads TGTGCCAGTAGTATATTTCAGGAACTCTCTATTGGCTACACCTTC. The complete variable domain, with remaining parts taken from reference TRBV19 and TRBJ1-2, reads DGGITQSPKYLFRKEGQNVTLSCEQNLNHDAMYWYRQDPGQGLRLIYYSQIVNDFQKGDIAEGYSVSREKKESFPLTVTSAQKNPTAFYLCASSIFQELSIGYTFGSGTRLTVV.

V usage is TRBV7-7 and J usage is TRBJ2-1; 14 bases are a match to TRBD2. Germline V lookup: CDR1 SSHAT, CDR2 FNYEAQ (reference sequence). Germline trimming cut 6 bases from V and 11 bases from J; bases unmatched to any gene: 12. CDR3 length: 16 residues. The CDR3 region has the DNA TGTGCCAGCAGTGAGGGACTAGCGGGAGCAGGGGTAAAGCAGTTCTTC. Its protein is CASSEGLAGAGVKQFF.

This clone was found once. The chain uses TRBV7-2 and TRBJ1-3, with TRBD1 matching 8 bases. The germline gives CDR1 SGHTA, CDR2 FQGNSA. The CDR3 spans 16 residues. V shed 5 bases, J shed 4 bases, and the junction held 10 bases outside the gene matches. The DNA for the CDR3 is TGTGCCAGCAGCGTGCTACAGGGGGGAGAGGGAAACACCATATATTTT. Residues: CASSVLQGGEGNTIYF.

The chain carries TRBV6-6 and TRBJ1-6; weak D call: TRBD1 (6 bases). The length of the CDR3 is 14 residues. Germline V gene data show CDR1 as MNHNY and CDR2 as SVGAGI (reference sequence). Trimming took 6 bases from V and 6 from J, leaving 12 bases between them. The CDR3 here is CASRQGEGNSPLHF. The CDR3 DNA reads TGTGCCAGCAGACAGGGAGAGGGTAATTCACCCCTCCACTTT.

The genes are TRBV2 and TRBJ2-3; the match to TRBD1 covers 9 bases. V was clipped by 5 bases and J by 1 base; unmatched bases: 7. Germline assignment: CDR1 SNHLY and CDR2 FYNNEI. The CDR3 is 16 residues long. The CDR3 spells CASSSRTGAGTDTQYF. CDR3 nucleotides: TGTGCCAGCAGTTCCAGGACAGGGGCCGGCACAGATACGCAGTATTTT.

In its sample, this clone was seen once. The chain carries TRBV25-1 and TRBJ1-2; no firm D call. The CDR3 is 14 amino acids. In germline, CDR1 is MGHDK, CDR2 SYGVNS. V lost 2 bases and J lost 6, with 13 bases in between. The CDR3 sequence is CASSETLGRNGYTF. CDR3 in DNA: TGTGCCAGCAGTGAAACTCTGGGGAGGAATGGCTACACCTTC.

The rearrangement links TRBV30 to TRBJ2-1; TRBD1 might be the D (6 bases). The germline gives CDR1 GTSNPN, CDR2 SVGIG (reference sequence). The CDR3 covers 13 residues. The V and J ends lost 4 bases and 7 bases respectively, with 14 bases between them. The CDR3 DNA is TGTGCCTGGATTTCCGGGACACTAAATGAGCAGTTCTTC. The encoded protein is CAWISGTLNEQFF. Based on the CDR3 plus reference TRBV30 and TRBJ2-1, the full variable domain is SQTIHQWPATLVQPVGSPLSLECTVEGTSNPNLYWYRQAAGRGLQLLFYSVGIGQISSEVPQNLSASRPQDRQFILSSKKLLLSDSGFYLCAWISGTLNEQFFGPGTRLTVL.

V gene TRBV10-3 combines with J gene TRBJ2-3, with 7 positions matching TRBD2. Germline values: CDR1 ENHRY, CDR2 SYGVKD. Trimming removed 4 bases from V and 4 bases from J; junction bases left unmatched: 14. This CDR3 comprises 17 residues. The CDR3 DNA sequence: TGTGCCATCAGTGTCGGTTTGGGAGGGGCCGGGGCAGATACGCAGTATTTT. Translating it yields CAISVGLGGAGADTQYF.